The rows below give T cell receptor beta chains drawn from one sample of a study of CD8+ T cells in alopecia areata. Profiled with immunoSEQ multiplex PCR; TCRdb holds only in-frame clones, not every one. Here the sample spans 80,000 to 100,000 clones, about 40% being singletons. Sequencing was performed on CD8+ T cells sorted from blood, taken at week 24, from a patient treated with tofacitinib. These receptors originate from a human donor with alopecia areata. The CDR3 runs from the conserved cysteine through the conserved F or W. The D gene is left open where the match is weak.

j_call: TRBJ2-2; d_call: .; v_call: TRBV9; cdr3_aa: CASSKPNTGELFF
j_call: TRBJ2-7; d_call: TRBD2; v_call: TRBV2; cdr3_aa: CASSGTSGEIPYEQYF
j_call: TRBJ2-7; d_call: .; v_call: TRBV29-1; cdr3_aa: CSVEVGAGPTPYEQYF
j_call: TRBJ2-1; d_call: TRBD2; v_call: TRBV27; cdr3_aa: CASSFGTSGSFGNEQFF
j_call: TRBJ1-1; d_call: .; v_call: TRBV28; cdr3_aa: CASSLLGDTEAFF
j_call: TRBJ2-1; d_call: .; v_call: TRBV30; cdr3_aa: CAWSGATNEQFF
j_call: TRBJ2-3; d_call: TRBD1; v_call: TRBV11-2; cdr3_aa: CASSSPGQGSDTQYF
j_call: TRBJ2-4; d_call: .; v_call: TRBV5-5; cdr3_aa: CHSSREGAGNIQYF
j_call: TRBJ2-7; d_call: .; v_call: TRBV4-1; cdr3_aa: CASSQVLALNYEQYF
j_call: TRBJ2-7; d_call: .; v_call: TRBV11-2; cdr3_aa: CASSYSDSYEQYF
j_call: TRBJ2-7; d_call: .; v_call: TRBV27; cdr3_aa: CASSLSAQGYTEQYF
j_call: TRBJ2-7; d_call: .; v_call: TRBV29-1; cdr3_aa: CSVENTGPQAYEQYF
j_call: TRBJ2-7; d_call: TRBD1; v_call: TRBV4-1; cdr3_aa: CASSQARDRKYEQYF
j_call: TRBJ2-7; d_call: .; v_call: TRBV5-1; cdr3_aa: CASSPAWPSEIYEQYF
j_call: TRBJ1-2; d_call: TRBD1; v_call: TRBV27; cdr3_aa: CASSTTGTGDYGYTF
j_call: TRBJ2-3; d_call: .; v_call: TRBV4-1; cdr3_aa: CASSRGPSGRTDTQYF
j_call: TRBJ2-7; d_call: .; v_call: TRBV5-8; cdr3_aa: CASSLVRVGDSYEQYF
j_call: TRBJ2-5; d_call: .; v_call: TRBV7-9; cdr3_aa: CASSLGSGTEQETQYF
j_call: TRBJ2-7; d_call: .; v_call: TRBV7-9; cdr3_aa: CASSLVLGGQTYEQYF
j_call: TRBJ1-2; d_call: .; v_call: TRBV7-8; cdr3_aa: CASSSSNYGYTF
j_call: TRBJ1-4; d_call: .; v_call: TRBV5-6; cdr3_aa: CASSSSGNEKLFF
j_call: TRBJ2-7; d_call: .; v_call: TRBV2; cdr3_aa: CASYGETGGSEEQYF
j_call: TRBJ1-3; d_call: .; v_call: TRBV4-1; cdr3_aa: CASSQGEGGGNTIYF
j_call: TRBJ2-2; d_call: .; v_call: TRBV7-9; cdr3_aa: CASSFDTGELFF
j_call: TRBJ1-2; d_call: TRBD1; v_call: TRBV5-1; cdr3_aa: CASSAGVGQGDYTF
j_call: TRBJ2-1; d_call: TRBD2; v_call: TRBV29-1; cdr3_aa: CSVIPRLAGFYNEQFF
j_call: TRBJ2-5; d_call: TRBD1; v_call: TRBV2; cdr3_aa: CASTYLDRGGETQYF
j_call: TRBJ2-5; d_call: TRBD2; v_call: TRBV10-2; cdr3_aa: CASNLAGGRETQYF
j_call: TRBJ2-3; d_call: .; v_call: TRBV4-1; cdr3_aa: CASSREPVSDTQYF
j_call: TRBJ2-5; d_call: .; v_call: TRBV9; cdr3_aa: CASSVARAGQNQETQYF
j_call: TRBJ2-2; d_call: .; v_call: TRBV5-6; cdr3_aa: CASSFSGELFF
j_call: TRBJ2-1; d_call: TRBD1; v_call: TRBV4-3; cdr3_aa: CASSHTLWGTGANEQFF
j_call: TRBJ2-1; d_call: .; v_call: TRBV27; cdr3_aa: CASSSGPSSYNEQFF
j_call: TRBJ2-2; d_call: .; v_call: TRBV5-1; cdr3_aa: CASSLSGYTGELFF
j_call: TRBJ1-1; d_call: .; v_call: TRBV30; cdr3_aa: CAWAGLGPNTEAFF
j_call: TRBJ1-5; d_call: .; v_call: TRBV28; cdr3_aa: CASSLSTENQPQHF
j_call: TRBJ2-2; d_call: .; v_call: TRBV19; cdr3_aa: CASRKPGELFF
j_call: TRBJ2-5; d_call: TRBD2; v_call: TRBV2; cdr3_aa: CASSDRGLGVQETQYF
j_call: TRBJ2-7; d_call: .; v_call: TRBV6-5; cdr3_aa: CASSPPSGRGYEQYF
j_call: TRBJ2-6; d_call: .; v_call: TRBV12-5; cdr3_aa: CASGSSGTGANVLTF
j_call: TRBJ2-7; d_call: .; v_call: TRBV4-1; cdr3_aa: CASSQGPDNPSYEQYF
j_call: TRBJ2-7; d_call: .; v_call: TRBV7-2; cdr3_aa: CASSLSKVEQYF
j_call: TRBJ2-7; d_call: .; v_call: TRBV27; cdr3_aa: CASSHRMSSYEQYF
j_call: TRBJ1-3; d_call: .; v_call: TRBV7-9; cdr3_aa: CASSHTETGSGNTIYF
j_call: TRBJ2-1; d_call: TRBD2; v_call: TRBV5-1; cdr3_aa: CASSLAGGPHNEQFF
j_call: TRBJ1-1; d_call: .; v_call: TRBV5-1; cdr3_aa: CASSLSLNTEAFF
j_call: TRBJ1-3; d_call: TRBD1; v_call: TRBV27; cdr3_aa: CASSERGLLNTIYF
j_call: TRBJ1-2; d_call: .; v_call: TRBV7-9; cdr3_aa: CASSLVGGKSYGYTF
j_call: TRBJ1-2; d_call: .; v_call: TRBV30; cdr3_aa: CAWSPRVGSPAGGYTF